Listed below are T cell receptor beta chains from one sample, sequenced in a study of blood T cell repertoires in COVID-19. Sequencing was performed with immunoSEQ multiplex PCR; in TCRdb, only in-frame clones are kept and a portion is missing. This table holds about 270,000 clones, more than 70% found once. Sequenced sample: peripheral blood. The receptors were sampled from a woman of 80 years or more with COVID-19, enrolled during active disease. Each CDR3 is given with its conserved first and last residue. Each record gives: clone size, V gene, D gene, J gene, CDR3 protein, CDR3 DNA. A D gene is named only where the DNA matches it firmly. The size of a clone is reported for some rows only, either as once, few or many, or as a class for expanded clones.

clone size: .; V gene: TRBV7-2; D gene: .; J gene: TRBJ1-1; CDR3 protein: CASSPGGPLTEAFF; CDR3 DNA: TGTGCCAGCAGCCCGGGGGGCCCATTGACTGAAGCTTTCTTT
clone size: .; V gene: TRBV20-1; D gene: .; J gene: TRBJ2-5; CDR3 protein: CSAVAQETQYF; CDR3 DNA: TGCAGTGCCGTCGCGCAAGAGACCCAGTACTTC
clone size: .; V gene: TRBV18; D gene: .; J gene: TRBJ1-3; CDR3 protein: CASSDRGAEGNTIYF; CDR3 DNA: TGTGCCAGCTCGGATCGGGGGGCGGAAGGAAACACCATATATTTT
clone size: .; V gene: TRBV18; D gene: .; J gene: TRBJ1-2; CDR3 protein: CASSLRDQGGYTF; CDR3 DNA: TGTGCCAGCTCCCTTCGCGACCAGGGTGGCTACACCTTC
clone size: few; V gene: TRBV6-5; D gene: .; J gene: TRBJ1-3; CDR3 protein: CASSGGSSGNTIYF; CDR3 DNA: TGTGCCAGCTCGGGGGGGAGCTCTGGAAACACCATATATTTT
clone size: .; V gene: TRBV19; D gene: TRBD1; J gene: TRBJ2-3; CDR3 protein: CASSTGQGREDTQYF; CDR3 DNA: TGTGCCAGTAGTACTGGACAGGGACGGGAAGATACGCAGTATTTT
clone size: .; V gene: TRBV18; D gene: TRBD2; J gene: TRBJ2-3; CDR3 protein: CATRGGADTQYF; CDR3 DNA: TGTGCCACGCGGGGGGGAGCAGATACGCAGTATTTT
clone size: .; V gene: TRBV21-1; D gene: .; J gene: TRBJ1-2; CDR3 protein: CASSKYRGESYYGYTF; CDR3 DNA: TGTGCCAGCAGCAAATATCGGGGGGAATCATACTATGGCTACACCTTC
clone size: .; V gene: TRBV30; D gene: .; J gene: TRBJ1-5; CDR3 protein: CAWSGANSNQPQHF; CDR3 DNA: TGTGCCTGGAGTGGAGCAAATAGCAATCAGCCCCAGCATTTT
clone size: .; V gene: TRBV6-5; D gene: .; J gene: TRBJ1-1; CDR3 protein: CASSYTRTPNTEAFF; CDR3 DNA: TGTGCCAGCAGTTACACCCGGACACCGAACACTGAAGCTTTCTTT
clone size: .; V gene: TRBV7-6; D gene: TRBD2; J gene: TRBJ2-3; CDR3 protein: CASSLLAGGSDTQYF; CDR3 DNA: TGTGCCAGCAGCTTATTAGCGGGGGGGTCTGATACGCAGTATTTT